The clone carrying this TCR beta chain was seen repeatedly, ten times or more. Its target is unknown. Per germline, CDR1 MDHEN and CDR2 SYDVKM. Trimming removed 5 bases from V and 5 bases from J; junction bases left unmatched: 10. The CDR3 extends over 16 amino acids. Individually, cDNA molecules had unique molecular identifiers attached to them. TCRdb itself ran the 5' RACE reads through MiXCR, one entry per CDR3 protein. The repertoire has around 19,000 distinct CDR3 sequences, about 4.4% of them found once; the top ten carry roughly 5%. The data were taken from a study of early T cells in non-severe SARS-CoV-2 infection. Across the study: Investigators sequenced bulk RNA drawn from unsorted whole blood, and chains remained unpaired.

Regarding the study as a whole: Anti-spike CD8 responses were favored by VDJdb matching, which missed private and CD4 specificities.

The TCR sequence derives from an adult who was a healthcare worker with PCR-confirmed SARS-CoV-2 infection or an uninfected control (not recorded which). The chain joins TRBV28 to TRBJ2-5; 11 bases are a match to TRBD1. Sequenced input: whole blood. Here the CDR3 DNA reads TGTGCCAGCAGTGCCCTCGGACAGGGGGCGCGTGAGACCCAGTACTTC. Translation: CASSALGQGARETQYF.